This T cell receptor beta chain was found in a study of cytomegalovirus exposure and HLA in healthy donors (TCRdb year 2017). About the study as a whole: An earlier analysis of roughly 500 of the donors reported approximately 280 Gb of sequence data and around 100 million unique TCR beta sequences obtained from approximately 180 million T cells. An early release covering just under 650 HLA-typed donors comprised about 300 gigabases of sequencing data and around 80 million unique TCR sequences. Of the 300 to 400 genotyped donors, 81% fell in the genetic ancestry cluster associated with self-reported Caucasian donors. The study aimed to test whether cataloging public T cell receptors could reveal signatures of past pathogen exposure. The study used immunosequencing to profile the T cell repertoires of 600 to 850 subjects and linked those repertoires to cytomegalovirus serostatus. In addition to the first cohort of around 670 subjects, a separate validation cohort of some 120 different subjects was used. To predict cytomegalovirus infection status, the study brought together high-throughput TCR immunosequencing, statistical association of individual TCRs with disease status, and machine learning. A later analysis re-examined previously published TCR beta repertoires from more than 650 donors and added high-resolution HLA genotyping to investigate patterns of TCR occurrence. In the later analysis, no new phenotypic data were used to find candidate immune exposures; instead, reliance was placed on TCR beta sequences and their occurrence across donors. To decide whether each TCR beta V gene segment behaved as functional or pseudogenic, an earlier analysis of fewer than 750 of the donors relied on high-throughput TCR beta sequencing. Donor age, sex, ethnicity and CMV serostatus were collected together with the repertoire data. In a later genetic analysis, genome-wide SNP genotypes for about 55% of the roughly 700 donors were used, and that subset was treated as a discovery cohort. All discovery cohort repertoires had been generated on a single sequencing platform. HLA typing covered class I and class II loci at four-digit resolution. The number of typed donors differed by locus: about 620-630 for A, B, C, DRB1 and DQB1; approximately 520 for DQA1; approximately 600 for DPA1; and some 430 for DPB1. Four or five DR-DQ haplotypes were handled as single units for association and clustering because linkage in the cohort was strong. Across some 400 genotyped donors of the cohort, an average of roughly 250,000 unique TCR beta nucleotide sequences per donor were sequenced, and around 19% of those sequences were non-productive. Results and caveats for the whole study, not just this receptor: Most TCR sequences were observed very rarely across donors, whereas some public TCRs were present in many individuals. Sequencing depth was assumed to be roughly uniform across donors in the presence/absence analyses, though that assumption may not hold. A further reported finding was that TCR beta sequences accurately predicted the HLA-A and HLA-B alleles for most subjects in the first cohort. HLA typing was unavailable for some donors at each locus, so association tests used only the typed subset. Because counts were too low, roughly 17 rarely observed V segments, including chromosome 9 orphons, were left out of the earlier analysis of 587 of the donors. A later analysis reported that several top co-occurrence clusters appeared linked to parvovirus B19, influenza, CMV and Epstein-Barr virus. Only TCR beta chains were sequenced in this cohort, and the absence of alpha or paired-chain data limited detectable features. Cytomegalovirus status was reported to be diagnosed by the classifier with high specificity and sensitivity in both the original and validation cohorts. CMV serostatus was the only immune exposure information available for the cohort. A few of the identified cytomegalovirus-associated TCR beta chains were confirmed in vitro to be specific for cytomegalovirus antigens. Some IMGT-functional V segments, including TRBV6-2 and TRBV6-3, could not be distinguished by the 87-base-pair reads and were therefore excluded. In a later analysis, HLA-associated TCR beta chains were found to be more clonally expanded and to have lower generation probabilities than equally common non-associated chains. Broadly in line with IMGT annotations, most TCR beta V segments showed up in productive rearrangements about 87% or about 30% of the time in an earlier analysis of several hundred of the donors. A later analysis found that most CMV-associated TCR beta chains appeared HLA-restricted, with HLA associations seemingly driven largely by CMV exposure. According to a later genetic analysis, donors in an Asian-associated ancestry cluster had fewer N-insertions in productive TCRs than the roughly 670-donor mean. When HLA alleles, especially DR and DQ, strongly co-occurred, attributing TCR associations to individual alleles was difficult. In a later analysis, 15,000 to 20,000 TCR beta sequences were associated with specific HLA alleles at a false discovery rate of 0.05. The study listed approximately 150 TCR beta chains as associated with cytomegalovirus. Correlated functional status among segregating V segments might be attributable to linkage disequilibrium, but an unknown experimental factor could not be ruled out. In a later analysis, TCR association rates were found to vary across HLA loci, with the most associated TCRs seen for DRB1 alleles and the fewest for HLA-C alleles. The authors suggested that the approach could potentially be extended to other disease states and immunological phenotypes. In a later genetic analysis, a missense DCLRE1C variant was associated with V-gene and J-gene trimming of TCR beta chains, and the association was replicated in an independent cohort. A group of highly shared sequence variants was considered likely to be a technical artifact of the sequencing pipeline.

Libraries were built with the immunoSEQ multiplex PCR assay. For the multiplex PCR, a mixture combining 60 forward primers for TCR Vbeta segments and 13 reverse primers for TCR Jbeta segments was used. The CDR3 region of rearranged TCR beta genes was amplified from genomic DNA with a multiplex PCR assay. The Illumina HiSeq System was used to sequence the amplified TCR beta libraries as 87-base-pair reads. The study's processing was this. Across the roughly 670 repertoires, a later analysis counted tens of millions of unique TCR beta chains, approximately 10 million of which were shared by at least two donors. To remove PCR and sequencing errors, raw reads were error-corrected and collapsed into unique sequences using a nearest-neighbor algorithm that merged closely related sequences. Alignment of CDR3 sequences to IMGT reference sequences was used to assign V, D and J gene segments. Each retained sequence needed at least a six-nucleotide match to both a V gene segment and a J gene segment. Rearrangements were called productive when the CDR3 lacked stop codons and stayed in frame with V and J; all others were non-productive. Following IMGT convention, CDR3 was defined as the stretch from the second conserved V-encoded cysteine to the conserved J-encoded phenylalanine. The earlier analysis of some 540 of the donors excluded any sequence lacking an unambiguous match to a single V gene segment. An earlier analysis of several hundred of the donors called V segments functional above 56.7% productive rearrangements and segregating when the between-donor standard deviation exceeded 5%. A statistical classification framework was built for diagnosing cytomegalovirus status from the catalog of TCR beta chain sequences. In a later analysis, V and J genes were assigned by comparing TCR nucleotide sequences against IMGT/GENE-DB human TR gene sequences. The TCRdist pipeline was used in a later analysis to assign CDR3 sequences and most-parsimonious VDJ recombination scenarios. In a later analysis, every TCR beta chain was defined by the combination of its CDR3 amino acid sequence and its V-gene family, and reads without a unique V-gene family were dropped. To address suspected cross-contamination and a sequencing artifact, a later analysis removed approximately 590 highly shared, low-generation-probability nucleotide sequences. In a later analysis, a clonal expansion index was calculated for each public chain from normalized within-repertoire ranks of inferred template counts. In a later analysis, generation probabilities were computed with a VDJ recombination model fitted to out-of-frame rearrangements, and the resulting probabilities were checked against IGoR. In a later analysis, hypergeometric tests were used to score TCR-TCR, TCR-HLA and TCR-CMV co-occurrence, with a repertoire-size bias correction applied to TCR pairs. False discovery rates were estimated in a later analysis by permuting HLA or CMV assignments 20 times. A later analysis grouped co-occurring TCRs with DBSCAN, adding TCRdist sequence similarity when clustering within HLA-allele-positive subsets. Repertoires with fewer than 30,000 or more than 120,000 public chains were left out of co-occurrence clustering, as were five repertoires with anomalous nucleotide sharing. As stored in TCRdb, this immuneACCESS dataset retains in-frame rearrangements with V and J assigned. A fraction of the clones does not appear; measured against another copy, unresolved V genes explain less than half of the discrepancy, and the remainder lacks a known reason. The V and J calls and clone size are taken from that table; D and trimming were inferred from the DNA. In all, the sample holds about 140,000 clones, and over 75% of those were seen once. Of the sample, 2% to 2.5% is held by the ten largest clones.

V loses 0 bases, J loses 5 bases, and the germline ends lie 12 bases apart. The CDR3, from cysteine to phenylalanine, totals 15 residues. Left in the record is the CDR3 DNA by itself, 45 bases read in frame from the first base. Per the germline V gene, LGHNA is the CDR1 and YNFKEQ is the CDR2. In total, 666 healthy bone marrow donors made up the cohort. Cohort members were all nominally healthy when sampled, although unrecorded immune exposures were likely present. The donor was CMV seronegative and was included in the group of hundreds of seronegative cohort members. Every donor gave a peripheral blood sample, and the peripheral blood mononuclear cells from that sample were used for TCR beta sequencing. Genomic DNA extraction from the blood cell samples was performed with the Qiagen DNeasy Blood Extraction Kit. Concerning this clone: Its antigen has not been determined. No base qualities exist here, and no much larger clone lies one base off it.

The V and J segments used are TRBV4-2 and TRBJ2-3, and the D gene may be TRBD2, 6 bases matching. Sequencing was carried out using PBMCs. The clonotype originates from a man over 45 in good health and CMV-seronegative. Here is the DNA: TGTGCCAGCAGCCAAGATCTACTAGCAAGAGATACGCAGTATTTT. Its amino acids are CASSQDLLARDTQYF.